The 21 T cell receptor beta chains in this list originate from one sample, sequenced in a study of breast tumors, draining lymph nodes, adjacent tissues. Axillary draining lymph nodes of breast cancer patients supplied the node samples. MiXCR, run by TCRdb on the multiplex PCR reads, gives a single entry per CDR3 protein. The data contain 150,000 to 250,000 distinct CDR3 sequences, 30% to 40% of them singletons. The sample taken for sequencing was axillary lymph node tissue. All receptors derive from a female donor with breast cancer. Some clones in this sample may be carry-over from other donors' samples.

The table lists this clonotype with many counts. The V gene is TRBV6-5, the J gene TRBJ2-3; 9 bases agree with TRBD1. V dropped 3 bases and J dropped 4; count of bases not matched to a gene: 5. The CDR3 has 15 residues. CDR1 and CDR2 (germline): MNHEY, SVGAGI. CDR3 in DNA: TGTGCCAGCAGTTATGAGACAGGGGGACCAGATACGCAGTATTTT. Residues: CASSYETGGPDTQYF.

As for this clonotype: A much larger clone is a single base away; this may be a read error. The V gene is TRBV9, the J gene TRBJ2-7, with D perhaps assigned TRBD1 or TRBD2 (5 bases each). The CDR3 totals 14 residues. Germline lookup yields CDR1 SGDLS and CDR2 YYNGEE. In DNA form, the CDR3 reads TGTGCCAGCAGCGTAGAGGGACCCTTCTACAAGCAGTACTTC. It specifies CASSVEGPFYKQYF.

The rearrangement links TRBV6-5 to TRBJ2-6; D uncertain. Deletions cut 2 bases from V and 0 bases from J, with 17 bases between. CDR1 and CDR2 (germline): MNHEY, SVGAGI. The CDR3 loop spans 19 amino acids. The CDR3 DNA follows: TGTGCCAGCAGTTACGATCTCGGCTCCAGGCGCTCTGGGGCCAACGTCCTGACTTTC. It is translated as CASSYDLGSRRSGANVLTF.

This clonotype was counted many times. The rearrangement uses TRBV5-8 and TRBJ2-7; D gene uncertain. V gave up 5 bases and J gave up 6 bases, with 15 bases separating them. The CDR3 extends over 13 amino acids. CDR1 and CDR2 (germline): SGHTS, YDEGEE. The CDR3 DNA reads as TGTGCCAGCAGGACTTTATCGGGCCCCGAGCAGTACTTC. This translates into CASRTLSGPEQYF.

J is TRBJ2-4 and V is TRBV7-8; weak D call: TRBD1 (6 bases). The germline V and J ends were trimmed by 4 bases and 5 bases, with 9 bases remaining between them. The CDR3 has 13 amino acids. Germline V gene sequence: CDR1 SGHVS, CDR2 FQNEAQ. The CDR3 loop reads CASSYRAENIQYF. The DNA for the CDR3 is TGTGCCAGCAGCTACAGGGCGGAAAACATTCAGTACTTC.

This clonotype was recorded at least ten times. This chain links TRBV2 with TRBJ2-7; 8 bases are shared with TRBD2. The CDR3 contains 15 residues. V gave up 7 bases and J gave up 2 bases; unmatched junction bases: 10. Per germline, CDR1 SNHLY and CDR2 FYNNEI. The CDR3 protein is CASTRRRGETYEQYF. CDR3 coding DNA: TGTGCCAGCACTCGTCGGCGGGGGGAGACCTACGAGCAGTACTTC.

This clonotype was observed at least ten times. V gene TRBV6-4 combines with J gene TRBJ1-2; 9 positions match TRBD1. This CDR3 has 15 amino acids. The J segment lost 2 bases and the V segment lost 5 bases, leaving 6 bases of the junction unmatched. Germline CDR1 reads MRHNA; CDR2 reads SNTAGT. The CDR3 coding sequence is TGTGCCAGCAGTACCACGGGGACAGGGAACTATGGCTACACCTTC. Translation: CASSTTGTGNYGYTF.

In its sample, this clonotype was seen once. Being one base from a much bigger clone, this may be a read error. The chain combines TRBV27 with TRBJ2-7; unclear D gene. This CDR3 is built from 12 residues. CDR1 and CDR2 (germline): MNHEY, SMNVEV (reference sequence). For the CDR3, the DNA is TGTGCCAGCAGTGGGCCCCAGTACGGGCAGTACTTC. This sequence encodes CASSGPQYGQYF.

This clonotype was counted at least ten times. V gene TRBV27 combines with J gene TRBJ2-7; TRBD1 matches 7 bases. This CDR3 has 16 amino acids. Germline lookup yields CDR1 MNHEY and CDR2 SMNVEV (reference sequence). The V segment lost 6 bases and the J segment 6 bases; nucleotides outside the gene matches: 17. The CDR3 region is CASSQETGFSFSEQYF. CDR3 in DNA: TGTGCCAGCAGCCAAGAGACAGGGTTCTCCTTTTCCGAGCAGTACTTC.

In the case of this clonotype: The junction and the germline gene differ at one end; a read error may be behind it. The CDR3 sequence is CASSHSAGVETQYF. As DNA, the CDR3 is TGTGCCAGCAGTCACTCAGCGGGGGTAGAGACCCAGTACTTC. The chain couples TRBV6-6 to TRBJ2-5; 8 bases agree with TRBD2. The CDR3 is 14 residues long. In germline, CDR1 is MNHNY, CDR2 SVGAGI (reference sequence).

This clonotype was seen just once. A read error may explain this, as a much larger clone is one base away. This CDR3 fails to terminate in the conserved phenylalanine or tryptophan, so it likely reflects a read error. The DNA is omitted, as the CDR3 cannot be located on it reliably, and the CDR3 follows TCRdb's listing. The chain joins TRBV5-4 to TRBJ2-3. The CDR3 extends over 8 residues, inclusive of both ends. Per the germline V gene, CDR1 is SGHNT and CDR2 is YYREEE (reference sequence). CDR3 sequence reads: CASDPRYS.

The chain combines TRBV9 with TRBJ2-7, with D possibly being TRBD1 (5 bases). Trimming took 3 bases from V and 1 from J, leaving 8 bases between them. The CDR3 runs to 13 residues. Germline CDR1 and CDR2: SGDLS and YYNGEE. CDR3 bases: TGTGCCAGCAGCGGGACATCGTCCTACGAGCAGTACTTC. Residues: CASSGTSSYEQYF.

This clonotype occurred many times. The rearrangement uses TRBV20-1 and TRBJ2-1; maybe TRBD1 (5 bases). In germline, CDR1 is DFQATT, CDR2 SNEGSKA (reference sequence). The CDR3 loop spans 12 amino acids. Trimming removed 0 bases from V and 6 bases from J, with 6 bases in between. The chain's CDR3 is CSARETVNEQFF. CDR3 nucleotide sequence: TGCAGTGCTAGAGAGACAGTCAATGAGCAGTTCTTC.

This clonotype was counted many times. The rearrangement joins TRBV12-3 or TRBV12-4 to TRBJ2-7; D not certain. Trimming removed 1 base from V and 0 bases from J, with 10 bases in between. The CDR3 runs to 15 residues. In nucleotides, the CDR3 is TGTGCCAGCAGTTTAGGTGAGGTATCCTCCTACGAGCAGTACTTC. This translates into CASSLGEVSSYEQYF.

This clonotype has ten or more counts. The chain is built from TRBV11-1 and TRBJ2-1, with D unresolved. Germline lookup yields CDR1 SGHAT and CDR2 FQDESV (reference sequence). V gave up 0 bases and J gave up 7 bases, with 10 bases separating them. The length of the CDR3 is 14 residues. The CDR3, as DNA: TGTGCCAGCAGCTTAGCGGTAAGGGATAATGAGCAGTTCTTC. This sequence encodes CASSLAVRDNEQFF.

This clonotype was picked up many times. V usage is TRBV20-1 and J usage is TRBJ2-5; weak D call: TRBD2 (5 bases). The CDR3 is 15 amino acids. Germline loops: CDR1 DFQATT, CDR2 SNEGSKA (reference sequence). Trimming pared 2 bases from V and 5 bases from J, leaving 18 bases between. The CDR3 loop is CSARLAKDPAETQYF. DNA of the CDR3: TGCAGTGCTAGACTAGCCAAGGATCCGGCCGAGACCCAGTACTTC.

In the case of this clonotype: A much larger clone lies one base from this, so it may be a read error. The V and J genes are TRBV20-1 and TRBJ2-7, with D perhaps assigned TRBD1 or TRBD2 (5 bases each). Looked up from germline, CDR1 is DFQATT and CDR2 is SNEGSKA (reference sequence). Between the trimmed V and J ends, which lost 8 bases and 6 bases, there was a span of 23 bases. CDR3 length: 14 amino acids. The CDR3 loop is CSFRQGPPTSEQYF. The CDR3 DNA reads TGCAGTTTCAGGCAGGGACCTCCGACCTCCGAGCAGTACTTC.

This clonotype was observed many times. CDR3 residues: CSASGTGITDTQYF. For the CDR3, the DNA is TGCAGTGCTTCCGGGACAGGTATAACAGATACGCAGTATTTT. The V gene is TRBV20-1, the J gene TRBJ2-3, with 8 bases lining up with TRBD1. J was trimmed by 3 bases and V by 5 bases; bases with no gene match: 7. This CDR3 comprises 14 residues. CDR1 is DFQATT, CDR2 SNEGSKA, per germline (reference sequence).

This clonotype was seen ten or more times. V and J are TRBV5-1 and TRBJ1-4; 7 nucleotides align to TRBD1. This CDR3 is 14 amino acids long. Germline loops: CDR1 SGHRS, CDR2 YFSETQ. V was clipped by 6 bases and J by 5 bases; unmatched bases: 7. CDR3 residues: CASTSGTANEKLFF. The CDR3 bases are TGCGCCAGCACCTCCGGGACAGCAAATGAAAAACTGTTTTTT.

This clonotype has a count of ten or more. The V and J genes are TRBV6-5 and TRBJ2-5; 7 nucleotides agree with TRBD2. J lost 5 bases, V lost 8 bases, and 14 bases had no gene match. This CDR3 comprises 15 residues. CDR1 and CDR2 (germline): MNHEY, SVGAGI. The CDR3 region has the DNA TGTGCCAGCCGCGGGAGTCGGTGGGCTAGTGAGACCCAGTACTTC. Translating gives CASRGSRWASETQYF.

This clonotype was counted at least ten times. The chain uses TRBV30 and TRBJ1-2; 8 bases line up with TRBD1. The CDR3 contains 13 residues. V shed 0 bases, J shed 7 bases, and the junction held 4 bases outside the gene matches. CDR1 and CDR2 (germline): GTSNPN, SVGIG (reference sequence). In nucleotides, the CDR3 is TGTGCCTGGAGTGTATCAGGGGGCGGTGGCTACACCTTC. Its protein product is CAWSVSGGGGYTF.